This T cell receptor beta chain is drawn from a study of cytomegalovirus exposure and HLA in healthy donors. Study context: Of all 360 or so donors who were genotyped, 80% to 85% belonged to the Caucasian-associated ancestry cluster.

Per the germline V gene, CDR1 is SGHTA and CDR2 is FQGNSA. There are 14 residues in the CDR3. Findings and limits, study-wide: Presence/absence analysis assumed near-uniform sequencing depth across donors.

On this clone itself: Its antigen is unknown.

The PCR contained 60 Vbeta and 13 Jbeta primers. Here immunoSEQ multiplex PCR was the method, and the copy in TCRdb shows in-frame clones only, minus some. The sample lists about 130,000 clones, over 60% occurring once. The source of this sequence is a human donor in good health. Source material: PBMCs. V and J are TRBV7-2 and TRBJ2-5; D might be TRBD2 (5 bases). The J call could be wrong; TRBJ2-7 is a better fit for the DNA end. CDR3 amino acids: CASSFGLAVGEQYF. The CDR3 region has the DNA TGTGCCAGCAGCTTTGGGCTAGCAGTAGGCGAGCAGTACTTC.